The source of this TCR beta chain is a study of blood T cells in healthy people across ages. With a J-beta primer mix and a sample-barcoded 5' primer, a second PCR ran 7 to 11 cycles. Per sample, CDR3-containing paired-end reads numbered at least 2.5 million. Each CDR3 protein gets one entry after TCRdb re-called the 5' RACE reads with MiXCR. The profile covers 1.6 million or so distinct CDR3 sequences, with roughly 32% appearing a single time and about 11% taken by the ten largest. The CDR3 length is 15 residues. The germline V gene encodes CDR1 SQVTM and CDR2 ANQGSEA. V was pared by 5 bases and J by 8 bases, with 15 bases of the junction left unmatched. This clonotype was counted between two and nine times.

The sample comprised blood. V and J are TRBV29-1 and TRBJ2-1; 7 bases map to TRBD2. The receptor was isolated from a woman aged 25-40 years in good health. CDR3 protein: CSVRGELDIHHEQFF. CDR3 nucleotides: TGCAGCGTTCGGGGGGAACTAGACATTCATCATGAGCAGTTCTTC.